One sample yielded the 23 T cell receptor beta chains listed below, sequenced in a study of T cells in Graves' hyperthyroidism and ophthalmopathy. RNA transcripts provided the source from which TCR beta CDR3 regions were amplified. The HTBI set primed first-round TCR CDR3 RT-PCR. TCRdb used MiXCR to reprocess the multiplex PCR reads, holding one entry per CDR3 protein. The data show more than 550,000 distinct CDR3 sequences, 40% to 55% seen once. The sequencing input was peripheral blood or thyroid tissue (not recorded which). These receptors originate from an adult man with Graves' disease, either hyperthyroidism or ophthalmopathy (not recorded which).

This clonotype was found once. This rearrangement joins TRBV24-1 to TRBJ1-1; perhaps TRBD1 as D (5 bases). Between the trimmed V and J ends, which lost 8 bases and 0 bases, there was a span of 12 bases. The length of the CDR3 is 14 residues. Germline-derived CDR1 and CDR2 are KGHDR and SFDVKD. CDR3 DNA sequence: TGTGCCACCACCTCGGGGCAGATGAACACTGAAGCTTTCTTT. It encodes CATTSGQMNTEAFF.

The gene calls are TRBV24-1 and TRBJ1-2, with TRBD1 matching over 9 bases. The ends lost 4 bases at V and 5 bases at J; junction bases unmatched: 1. The germline gives CDR1 KGHDR, CDR2 SFDVKD. The CDR3 consists of 13 residues. CDR3 protein: CATSEGQGYGYTF. CDR3 in DNA: TGTGCCACCAGTGAGGGACAGGGTTATGGCTACACCTTC.

J is TRBJ2-5 and V is TRBV7-6; D may be TRBD1 (7 bases). The CDR3 is made up of 16 amino acids. Germline V lookup: CDR1 SGHVS, CDR2 FNYEAQ. The V gene lost 2 bases and the J gene lost 2 bases, with 15 bases spanning the gap. CDR3 amino acids: CASSLRAGGRQETQYF. As DNA, the CDR3 is TGTGCCAGCAGCTTAAGGGCAGGGGGGAGGCAAGAGACCCAGTACTTC.

V gene TRBV15 combines with J gene TRBJ2-7, with 9 bases that match TRBD1. The CDR3 length is 15 residues. With 3 bases clipped from V and 3 bases from J, the junction kept 6 bases outside the gene matches. The germline CDR1 and CDR2 sequences are LNHNV and YYDKDF (reference sequence). For the CDR3, the DNA is TGTGCCACCAGCAGCGTCGGACAGGGGAGCTACGAGCAGTACTTC. Translating gives CATSSVGQGSYEQYF.

The chain recombines TRBV28 with TRBJ2-7; no reliable D call. This CDR3 is built from 15 residues. Trimming left V 2 bases short and J 0 bases short, with 11 bases between. Germline V lookup: CDR1 MDHEN, CDR2 SYDVKM. The CDR3 DNA follows: TGTGCCAGCAGTTTAACACAGCCCACCTCCTACGAGCAGTACTTC. Translated: CASSLTQPTSYEQYF.

V gene TRBV29-1 combines with J gene TRBJ1-1; 9 positions agree with TRBD1. J lost 5 bases, V lost 8 bases, and 9 bases had no gene match. The length of the CDR3 is 13 residues. The germline V gene has CDR1 SQVTM and CDR2 ANQGSEA. CDR3 sequence (DNA): TGCAGCTGGACAGGGGATTGGGGTACTGAAGCTTTCTTT. This codes for CSWTGDWGTEAFF.

This chain links TRBV12-3 or TRBV12-4 with TRBJ1-2; D unclear. The V gene lost 6 bases and the J gene lost 4 bases, with 21 bases spanning the gap. The CDR3 spans 16 residues. The CDR3 DNA is TGTGCCAGCAGCCCCACCGTCATAGGGTTCGGCTATGGCTACACCTTC. It codes for CASSPTVIGFGYGYTF.

J is TRBJ1-1 and V is TRBV29-1; D is undetermined. The ends were cut back, 7 bases at V and 3 bases at J, with 21 bases in the middle. Germline CDR1 is SQVTM and CDR2 is ANQGSEA. The CDR3 has 15 amino acids. The CDR3: CSASGGGPIDTEAFF. DNA of the CDR3: TGCAGCGCAAGTGGAGGAGGACCCATTGACACTGAAGCTTTCTTT.

The CDR3 spells CSAPKGRVRETQYF. CDR3 nucleotide sequence: TGCAGTGCCCCAAAGGGCAGGGTCCGAGAGACCCAGTACTTC. V usage is TRBV20-1 and J usage is TRBJ2-5; maybe TRBD1 (5 bases). V gave up 6 bases and J gave up 4 bases, with 18 bases separating them. Germline assignment: CDR1 DFQATT and CDR2 SNEGSKA (reference sequence). CDR3 length equals 14 residues.

The chain recombines TRBV29-1 with TRBJ2-7, with no clear D. Germline V CDR1 and CDR2: SQVTM, ANQGSEA. The length of the CDR3 is 10 residues. V shed 7 bases and J shed 0 bases, with 4 bases lying between them. In DNA form, the CDR3 reads TGCAGCGAAAGCTCCTACGAGCAGTACTTC. This translates into CSESSYEQYF.

With respect to this clonotype: This sequence may be a read error, since a much larger clone differs from it by one base. The chain is built from TRBV10-3 and TRBJ1-4, with unresolved D. The CDR3 contains 14 residues. CDR1 is ENHRY, CDR2 SYGVKD, per germline. CDR3 amino acids: CAVSDGRRNEKLFF. CDR3 DNA: TGTGCCGTCAGTGACGGGCGGCGGAATGAAAAACTGTTTTTT.

The chain couples TRBV2 to TRBJ1-2; weak D call: TRBD1 (5 bases). V was pared by 11 bases and J by 2 bases, with 18 bases between. CDR3 length: 14 amino acids. Germline CDR1 SNHLY, CDR2 FYNNEI. The CDR3 reads CAVTSGTDNYGYTF. The CDR3 nucleotides read TGTGCCGTCACCTCCGGGACGGACAACTATGGCTACACCTTC. Supplemented by reference TRBV2 and TRBJ1-2, the full variable domain reads EPEVTQTPSHQVTQMGQEVILRCVPISNHLYFYWYRQILGQKVEFLVSFYNNEISEKSEIFDDQFSVERPDGSNFTLKIRSTKLEDSAMYFCAVTSGTDNYGYTFGSGTRLTVV.

The chain employs TRBV29-1 and TRBJ1-5; D may be TRBD1 (5 bases). Germline CDR1 SQVTM, CDR2 ANQGSEA. Trimming removed 8 bases at V and 3 bases at J, with 14 bases between. The CDR3 runs 13 residues. CDR3 amino acids: CSWGTGVNQPQHF. CDR3 DNA sequence: TGCAGCTGGGGGACTGGCGTCAATCAGCCCCAGCATTTT. Using reference TRBV29-1 and TRBJ1-5 for the parts outside the CDR3, the full variable domain is SAVISQKPSRDICQRGTSLTIQCQVDSQVTMMFWYRQQPGQSLTLIATANQGSEATYESGFVIDKFPISRPNLTFSTLTVSNMSPEDSSIYLCSWGTGVNQPQHFGDGTRLSIL.

This clonotype was detected many times. This rearrangement joins TRBV7-9 to TRBJ1-2; D possibly corresponds to TRBD1 (5 bases). The V end lost 3 bases, the J end lost 8 bases, and 13 bases lay between the germline ends. Germline V gene data show CDR1 as SEHNR and CDR2 as FQNEAQ (reference sequence). The CDR3 spans 13 residues. CDR3 amino acids: CASSLDMRGGYTF. The CDR3 region has the DNA TGTGCCAGCAGCTTGGACATGCGCGGCGGCTACACCTTC.

The chain carries TRBV20-1 and TRBJ2-5; the D gene is possibly TRBD2 (5 bases). With 0 bases removed from V and 5 bases from J, the gap between germline ends came to 13 bases. The CDR3 sequence is 14 residues long. Germline CDR1 is DFQATT and CDR2 is SNEGSKA (reference sequence). CDR3 residues: CSARDEGGAETQYF. The CDR3 nucleotides are TGCAGTGCTAGAGATGAGGGTGGAGCGGAGACCCAGTACTTC.

The J gene is TRBJ2-7, the V gene TRBV20-1; TRBD1 matches at 10 bases. V trimming: 6 bases; J trimming: 4 bases; junction bases outside the gene matches: 9. Germline lookup yields CDR1 DFQATT and CDR2 SNEGSKA (reference sequence). This CDR3 region has 14 residues. For the CDR3, the DNA is TGCAGTGCCCCGGGACAGGGGATCAATTACGAGCAGTACTTC. It specifies CSAPGQGINYEQYF.

The gene calls are TRBV6-4 and TRBJ2-5; 7 bases are a match to TRBD2. J lost 1 base, V lost 5 bases, and 7 bases had no gene match. The CDR3 is 15 residues long. In germline, CDR1 is MRHNA, CDR2 SNTAGT. CDR3 loop: CASSPVAGPQETQYF. CDR3 nucleotide sequence: TGTGCCAGCAGTCCGGTAGCGGGCCCCCAAGAGACCCAGTACTTC.

The V gene is TRBV29-1, the J gene TRBJ2-2, with D uncertain. Deletions cut 3 bases from V and 4 bases from J, with 0 bases between. This CDR3 is built from 10 residues. The germline CDR1 and CDR2 sequences are SQVTM and ANQGSEA. CDR3 residues: CSVDTGELFF. In DNA form, the CDR3 reads TGCAGCGTTGACACCGGGGAGCTGTTTTTT.

The chain is built from TRBV7-2 and TRBJ1-4; 8 bases match TRBD1. This CDR3 contains 17 residues. Germline V gives CDR1 SGHTA, CDR2 FQGNSA. Trimming removed 5 bases from V and 2 bases from J; junction bases left unmatched: 10. The CDR3 loop reads CASSITTRQGTNEKLFF. In DNA, the CDR3 is TGTGCCAGCAGCATCACAACTCGACAGGGGACTAATGAAAAACTGTTTTTT.

The V call is TRBV7-8, the J call TRBJ2-2; no reliable D call. Germline V gene sequence: CDR1 SGHVS, CDR2 FQNEAQ. The CDR3 extends over 15 amino acids. Trimming removed 5 bases at V and 8 bases at J, with 18 bases between. For the CDR3, the DNA is TGTGCCAGCAGCCGAAGGGCGCGTGGCACGGGGGAGCTGTTTTTT. This codes for CASSRRARGTGELFF.

The chain recombines TRBV10-3 with TRBJ1-3; TRBD1 is a possible D gene (5 bases). V was clipped by 10 bases and J by 0 bases, with 13 bases between them. The CDR3 runs to 14 residues. CDR1 is ENHRY, CDR2 SYGVKD, per germline. This CDR3 is CASRDVSSGNTIYF. DNA of the CDR3: TGTGCCAGCCGGGACGTGAGCTCTGGAAACACCATATATTTT.

As regards this clonotype: The conserved phenylalanine or tryptophan normally closing the CDR3 is absent here, so this likely arose from a read error. The V and J genes are TRBV9 and TRBJ2-6; weak D call: TRBD1 (5 bases). The germline V gene encodes CDR1 SGDLS and CDR2 YYNGEE. The V end was cut by 4 bases, the J end by 2 bases, with 10 bases between. The CDR3 totals 15 residues. CDR3 DNA: TGTGCCAGCAGCCCTACAGGTGCTGGGGCCAACGTCCTGACTCCA. It is translated as CASSPTGAGANVLTP.

V usage is TRBV7-9 and J usage is TRBJ1-5; D is uncertain. Trimming removed 5 bases from V and 2 bases from J, with 7 bases in between. Germline V lookup: CDR1 SEHNR, CDR2 FQNEAQ (reference sequence). This CDR3 is built from 13 residues. This chain's CDR3 is CASSQLGNQPQHF. The CDR3 DNA reads TGTGCCAGCAGCCAACTGGGCAATCAGCCCCAGCATTTT.